This TCR beta chain was sequenced during a study of blood T cell repertoires in COVID-19 (dated by TCRdb to the early 2020s). At the level of the whole study: Samples from collaborators originated in the United States, Italy and Spain and spanned both the acute and convalescent phases of COVID-19. A de-identified subject ID, COVID-19 status, age in years and sex were almost always included in the sample metadata. The samples were drawn from two sources: the first 160 participants of the ongoing ImmuneRACE study, and 950 to 1,500 subjects contributed by 6 global collaborators. Deeply sampled blood TCRbeta repertoires from subjects exposed to, actively infected with, or recovered from COVID-19 were included in the dataset. Where available, HLA class I and class II types were taken from metadata supplied by the sample provider and were not determined by assay-based typing. The prospective study material was composed of cDNA or gDNA derived from T cells, B-cell-depleted T cells, or PBMCs. The repertoires were released in a freely available public database meant as a resource for research on the immune response to SARS-CoV-2.

General findings and caveats noted by the study authors: How much clinical and demographic metadata was included differed by source and by participant, and the metadata was provided uncurated.

TCRbeta CDR3 regions were amplified from genomic DNA using the immunoSEQ Assay, a bias-controlled multiplex PCR. As for the authors' bioinformatics: The number of nucleated cells in each sample was estimated from the amplification of reference gene primers within the assay. To quantify the absolute abundance of each unique TCRbeta CDR3 rearrangement, sequence reads were collapsed and filtered. Productive Simpson clonality was computed per sample as the square root of Simpson's diversity index over productive rearrangements. The source is immuneACCESS, and TCRdb retained only in-frame sequences with V and J called. Part of the clones is not carried over; for the studies checked, unresolved V genes explain less than half of this, and the remainder is unexplained. The D gene and trimming were derived from the DNA, and the V and J assignments and clone size from that table. The sample table records approximately 200,000 clones; roughly 87% of these occur just once. The ten most abundant clones make up approximately 2.5% of the sample.

Enrolling through a virtual design, the prospective study's participants ranged in age from roughly 18 to 89 years and lived across roughly 24 United States geographic areas. To assign participants to cohorts, the prospective study relied on clinical history that participants themselves reported in a screening survey and a study questionnaire. In the prospective study, whole blood, serum and a nasopharyngeal or oropharyngeal swab were collected from each participant by mobile phlebotomists. Over an approximately 2-month period, participants in the prospective study had the option of providing additional blood draws and questionnaires. Prospective study blood samples were shipped either frozen or at room temperature before DNA extraction. In the case of this clone: No antigen is known for it. No base-level quality is on record; no much larger clone is a single base apart.

From the cysteine up to the phenylalanine, the CDR3 has a length of 17 residues. CDR3 DNA is the only sequence kept; it has 51 bases, read in frame from the first base. From the germline V gene (reference sequence), CDR1 is LGHDT and CDR2 is YNNKEL. V is trimmed back by 2 bases and J by 1 base, and the junction contains 10 bases that no gene match accounts for. In this chain, TRBV3-1 (or the pseudogene TRBV3-2) is recombined with TRBJ1-1; 7 bases in the middle match TRBD1. Sequencing input: PBMCs or T cells enriched from blood (not recorded which). The receptor was derived from a woman aged 40-49 years with acute COVID-19. Here is the DNA: TGTGCCAGCAGCCAAAGGGGGCAGGGGAAAGGGAACACTGAAGCTTTCTTT. It translates as CASSQRGQGKGNTEAFF.